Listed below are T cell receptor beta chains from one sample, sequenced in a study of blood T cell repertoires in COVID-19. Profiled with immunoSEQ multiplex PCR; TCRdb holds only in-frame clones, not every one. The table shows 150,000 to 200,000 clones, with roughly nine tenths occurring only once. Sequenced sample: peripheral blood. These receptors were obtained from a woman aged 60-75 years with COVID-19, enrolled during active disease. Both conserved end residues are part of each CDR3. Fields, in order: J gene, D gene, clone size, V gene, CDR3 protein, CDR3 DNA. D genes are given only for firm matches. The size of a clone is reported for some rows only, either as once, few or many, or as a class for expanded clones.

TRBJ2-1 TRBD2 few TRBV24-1 CATSDPSGRHGVSYNEQFF TGTGCCACCAGTGATCCAAGCGGGAGACATGGTGTTTCCTACAATGAGCAGTTCTTC
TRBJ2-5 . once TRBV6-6 CASSYSRGIQETQYF TGTGCCAGCAGTTACTCGAGAGGGATCCAAGAGACCCAGTACTTC
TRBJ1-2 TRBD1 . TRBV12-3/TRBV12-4 CASSITGGGYTF TGTGCCAGCAGCATTACAGGGGGCGGCTACACCTTC
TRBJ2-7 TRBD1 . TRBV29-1 CSATGSSYEQYF TGCAGCGCGACAGGGAGCTCCTACGAGCAGTACTTC
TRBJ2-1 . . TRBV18 CASSPGPPGSNEQFF TGTGCCAGCTCACCCGGCCCCCCGGGGAGCAATGAGCAGTTCTTC
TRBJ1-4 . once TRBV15 CATSREAATNEKLFF TGTGCCACCAGCAGAGAGGCAGCAACTAATGAAAAACTGTTTTTT
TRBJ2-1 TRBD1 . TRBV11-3 CASRVRDRGFNEQFF TGTGCCAGCAGGGTTAGGGACAGGGGGTTCAATGAGCAGTTCTTC
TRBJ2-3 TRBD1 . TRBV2 CASSSPDRADTQYF TGTGCCAGCAGCTCGCCGGACAGGGCCGATACGCAGTATTTT
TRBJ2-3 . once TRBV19 CASRTSGGTDTQYF TGTGCCAGTAGGACTAGTGGGGGCACAGATACGCAGTATTTT
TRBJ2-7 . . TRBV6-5 CASNIRPDSGNEQYF TGTGCCAGCAATATACGCCCGGACAGTGGAAACGAGCAGTACTTC
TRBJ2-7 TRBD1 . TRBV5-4 CASSLDRGRYEQYF TGTGCCAGCAGCCTGGACAGGGGCCGGTACGAGCAGTACTTC
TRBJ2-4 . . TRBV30 CAWSVQGRLAKNIQYF TGTGCCTGGAGTGTACAGGGACGGCTAGCCAAAAACATTCAGTACTTC
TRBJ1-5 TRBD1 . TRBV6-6 CASTGQGLHQPQHF TGTGCCAGTACCGGACAGGGCCTCCATCAGCCCCAGCATTTT